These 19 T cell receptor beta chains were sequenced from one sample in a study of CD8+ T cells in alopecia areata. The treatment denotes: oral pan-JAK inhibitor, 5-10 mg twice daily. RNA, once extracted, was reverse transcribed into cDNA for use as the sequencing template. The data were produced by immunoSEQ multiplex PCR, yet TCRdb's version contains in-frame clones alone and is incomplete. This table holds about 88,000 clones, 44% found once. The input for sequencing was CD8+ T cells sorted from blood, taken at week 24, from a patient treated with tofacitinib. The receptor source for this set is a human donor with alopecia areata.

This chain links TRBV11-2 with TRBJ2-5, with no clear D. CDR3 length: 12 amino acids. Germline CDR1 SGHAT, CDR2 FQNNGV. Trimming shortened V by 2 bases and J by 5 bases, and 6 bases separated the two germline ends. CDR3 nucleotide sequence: TGTGCCAGCAGCTTAACCCGGGAGACCCAGTACTTC. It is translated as CASSLTRETQYF.

The CDR3 nucleotides read TGCGCCAGCAGCTTACTACCGGGACTAGCGGGAGCAGGGGATGAGCAGTTCTTC. This sequence encodes CASSLLPGLAGAGDEQFF. The V and J genes are TRBV5-1 and TRBJ2-1, with 14 positions matching TRBD2. J was trimmed by 8 bases and V by 2 bases; bases with no gene match: 12. Germline V gives CDR1 SGHRS, CDR2 YFSETQ. The CDR3 is 18 amino acids.

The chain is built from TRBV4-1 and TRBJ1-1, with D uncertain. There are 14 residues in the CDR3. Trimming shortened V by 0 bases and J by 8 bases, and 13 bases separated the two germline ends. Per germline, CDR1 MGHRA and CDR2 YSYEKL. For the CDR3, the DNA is TGCGCCAGCAGCCAAGAGGCCCGGGGATGGGAAGCTTTCTTT. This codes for CASSQEARGWEAFF.

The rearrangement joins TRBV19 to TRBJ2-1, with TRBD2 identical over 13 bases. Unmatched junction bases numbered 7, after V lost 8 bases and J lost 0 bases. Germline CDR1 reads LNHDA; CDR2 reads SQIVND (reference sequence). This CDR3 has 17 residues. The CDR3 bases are TGTGCCAGTGTCCAGGGACTAGCGGGAAGCTCCTACAATGAGCAGTTCTTC. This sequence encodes CASVQGLAGSSYNEQFF.

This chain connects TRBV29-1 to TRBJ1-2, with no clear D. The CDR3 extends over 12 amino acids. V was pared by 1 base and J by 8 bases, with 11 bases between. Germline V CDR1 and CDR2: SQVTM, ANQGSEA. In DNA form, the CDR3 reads TGCAGCGTTGAAGCGGCCGGGAACGGCTACACCTTC. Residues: CSVEAAGNGYTF.

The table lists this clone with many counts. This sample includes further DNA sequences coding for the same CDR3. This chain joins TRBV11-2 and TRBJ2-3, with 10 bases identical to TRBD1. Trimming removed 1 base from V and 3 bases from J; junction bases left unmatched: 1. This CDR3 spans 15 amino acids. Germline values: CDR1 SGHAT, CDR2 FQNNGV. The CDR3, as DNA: TGTGCCAGCAGCTTAGGGACAGGGGGGACAGATACGCAGTATTTT. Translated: CASSLGTGGTDTQYF.

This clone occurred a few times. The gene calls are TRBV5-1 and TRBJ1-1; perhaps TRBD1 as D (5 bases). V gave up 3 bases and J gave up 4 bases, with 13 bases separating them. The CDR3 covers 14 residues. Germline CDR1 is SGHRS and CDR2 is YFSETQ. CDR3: CASSSFRAGTEAFF. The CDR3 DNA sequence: TGCGCCAGCAGCTCCTTCAGGGCGGGCACTGAAGCTTTCTTT.

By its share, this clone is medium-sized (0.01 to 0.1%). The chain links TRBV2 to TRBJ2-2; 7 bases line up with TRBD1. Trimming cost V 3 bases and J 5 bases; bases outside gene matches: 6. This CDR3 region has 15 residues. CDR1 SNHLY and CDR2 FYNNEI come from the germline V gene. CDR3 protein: CASSEDTGETGELFF. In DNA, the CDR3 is TGTGCCAGCAGTGAGGATACAGGGGAAACCGGGGAGCTGTTTTTT.

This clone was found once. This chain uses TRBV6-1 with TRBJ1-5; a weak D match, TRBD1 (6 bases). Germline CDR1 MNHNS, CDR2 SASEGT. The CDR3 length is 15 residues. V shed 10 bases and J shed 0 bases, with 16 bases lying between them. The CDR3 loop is CATVTGTYSNQPQHF. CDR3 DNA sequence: TGTGCCACCGTGACCGGGACATATAGCAATCAGCCCCAGCATTTT.

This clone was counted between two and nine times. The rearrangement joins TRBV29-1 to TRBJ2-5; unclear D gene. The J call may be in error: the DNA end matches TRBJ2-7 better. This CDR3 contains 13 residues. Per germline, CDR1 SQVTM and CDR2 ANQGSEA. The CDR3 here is CSVEDTVSYEQYF. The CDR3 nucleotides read TGCAGCGTTGAAGATACAGTCTCCTACGAGCAGTACTTC.

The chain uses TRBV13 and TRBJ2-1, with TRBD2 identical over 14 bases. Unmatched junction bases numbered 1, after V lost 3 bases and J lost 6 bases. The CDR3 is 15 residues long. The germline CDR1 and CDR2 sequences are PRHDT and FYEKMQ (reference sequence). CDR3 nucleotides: TGTGCCAGCAGCTTGGGACTAGCGGGAGCCAATGAGCAGTTCTTC. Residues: CASSLGLAGANEQFF. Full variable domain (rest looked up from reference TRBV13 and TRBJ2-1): AAGVIQSPRHLIKEKRETATLKCYPIPRHDTVYWYQQGPGQDPQFLISFYEKMQSDKGSIPDRFSAQQFSDYHSELNMSSLELGDSALYFCASSLGLAGANEQFFGPGTRLTVL.

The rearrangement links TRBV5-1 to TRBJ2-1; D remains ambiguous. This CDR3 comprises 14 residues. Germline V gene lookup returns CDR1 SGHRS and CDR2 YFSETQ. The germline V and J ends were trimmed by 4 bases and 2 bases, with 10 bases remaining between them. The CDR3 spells CASSPNGPYNEQFF. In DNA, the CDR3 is TGCGCCAGCAGCCCCAATGGTCCCTACAATGAGCAGTTCTTC.

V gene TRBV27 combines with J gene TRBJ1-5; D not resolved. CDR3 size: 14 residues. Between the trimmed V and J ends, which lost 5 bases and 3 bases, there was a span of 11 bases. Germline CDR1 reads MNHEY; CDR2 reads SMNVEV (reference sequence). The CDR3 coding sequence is TGTGCCAGCAGTCCCCGGGGTGACAATCAGCCCCAGCATTTT. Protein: CASSPRGDNQPQHF.

DNA of the CDR3: TGTGCCAGCAGCCTGAAGGTGGCCGTTACCACAACAGATACGCAGTATTTT. It encodes CASSLKVAVTTTDTQYF. This chain connects TRBV7-8 to TRBJ2-3; D is unresolved. CDR3 length: 17 amino acids. Germline V CDR1 and CDR2: SGHVS, FQNEAQ. The germline V and J ends were trimmed by 5 bases and 3 bases, with 21 bases remaining between them.

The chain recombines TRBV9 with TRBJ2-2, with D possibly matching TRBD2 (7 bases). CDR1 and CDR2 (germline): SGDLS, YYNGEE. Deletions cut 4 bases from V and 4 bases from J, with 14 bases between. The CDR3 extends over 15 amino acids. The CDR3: CASSTKGEGTGELFF. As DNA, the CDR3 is TGTGCCAGCAGCACCAAGGGGGAGGGCACCGGGGAGCTGTTTTTT.

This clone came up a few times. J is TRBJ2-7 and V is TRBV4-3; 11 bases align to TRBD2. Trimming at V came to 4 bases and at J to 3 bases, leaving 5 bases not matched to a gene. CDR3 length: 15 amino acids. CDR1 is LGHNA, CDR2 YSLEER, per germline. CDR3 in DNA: TGCGCCAGCAGCCCCGGGACTAGCGGAAACTACGAGCAGTACTTC. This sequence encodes CASSPGTSGNYEQYF.

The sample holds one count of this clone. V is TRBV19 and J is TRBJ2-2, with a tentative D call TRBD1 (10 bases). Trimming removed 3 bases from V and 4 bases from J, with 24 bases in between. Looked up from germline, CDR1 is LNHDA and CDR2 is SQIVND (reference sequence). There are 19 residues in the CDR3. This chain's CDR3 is CASSITGQGTSSPTGELFF. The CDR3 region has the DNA TGTGCCAGTAGTATTACGGGACAGGGGACTAGCAGCCCCACCGGGGAGCTGTTTTTT.

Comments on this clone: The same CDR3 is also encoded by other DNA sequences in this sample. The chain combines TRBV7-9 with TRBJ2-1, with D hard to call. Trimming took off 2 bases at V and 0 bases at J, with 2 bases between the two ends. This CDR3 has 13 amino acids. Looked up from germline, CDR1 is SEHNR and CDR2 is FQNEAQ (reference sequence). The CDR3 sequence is CASSLSSYNEQFF. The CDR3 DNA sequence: TGTGCCAGCAGCTTAAGCTCCTACAATGAGCAGTTCTTC.

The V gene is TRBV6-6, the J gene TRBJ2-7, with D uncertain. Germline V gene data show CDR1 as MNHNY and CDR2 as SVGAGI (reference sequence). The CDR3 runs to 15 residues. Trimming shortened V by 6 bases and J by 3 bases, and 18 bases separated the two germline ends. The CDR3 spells CASSEMVMGDYEQYF. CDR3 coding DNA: TGTGCCAGCAGCGAGATGGTGATGGGTGACTACGAGCAGTACTTC.